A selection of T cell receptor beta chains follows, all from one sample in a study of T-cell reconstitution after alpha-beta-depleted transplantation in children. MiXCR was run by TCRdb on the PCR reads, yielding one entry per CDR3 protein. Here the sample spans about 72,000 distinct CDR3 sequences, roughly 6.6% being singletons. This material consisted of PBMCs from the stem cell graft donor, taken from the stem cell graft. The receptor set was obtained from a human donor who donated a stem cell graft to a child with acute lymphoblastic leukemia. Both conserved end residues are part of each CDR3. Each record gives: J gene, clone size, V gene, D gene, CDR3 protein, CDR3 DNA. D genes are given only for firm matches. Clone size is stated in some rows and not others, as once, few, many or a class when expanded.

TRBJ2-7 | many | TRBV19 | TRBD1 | CASRRMGQMIYEQYF | TGTGCCAGTAGAAGAATGGGACAGATGATCTACGAGCAGTACTTC
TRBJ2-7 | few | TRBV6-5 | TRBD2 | CASSYGTSGGLYEQYF | TGTGCCAGCAGTTACGGGACTAGCGGGGGGCTCTACGAGCAGTACTTC
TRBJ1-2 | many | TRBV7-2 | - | CASSAGRDYGYTF | TGTGCCAGCAGCGCTGGACGGGACTATGGCTACACCTTC
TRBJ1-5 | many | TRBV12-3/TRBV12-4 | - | CASTPDSLNQPQHF | TGTGCCAGCACACCTGACAGTCTCAATCAGCCCCAGCATTTT
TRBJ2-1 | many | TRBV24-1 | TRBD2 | CAAGTRNNEQFF | TGTGCCGCCGGGACTAGGAACAATGAGCAGTTCTTC
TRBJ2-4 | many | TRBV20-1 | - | CSAGSRAFTDIQYF | TGCAGTGCTGGATCCAGGGCTTTTACGGACATTCAGTACTTC
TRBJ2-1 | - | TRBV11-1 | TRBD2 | CASSLVSVAGDGEQFF | TGTGCCAGCAGCTTAGTATCGGTAGCGGGAGATGGTGAGCAGTTCTTC
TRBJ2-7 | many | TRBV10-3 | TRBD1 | CAISEYRGLSYEQYF | TGTGCCATCAGTGAGTACAGGGGTTTGTCCTACGAGCAGTACTTC
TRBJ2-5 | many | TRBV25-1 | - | CASSGQQETQYF | TGTGCCAGCAGTGGGCAGCAAGAGACCCAGTACTTC
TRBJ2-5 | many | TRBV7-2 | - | CASSLGVTGRPRETQYF | TGTGCCAGCAGCTTAGGGGTGACGGGACGCCCTCGGGAGACCCAGTACTTC
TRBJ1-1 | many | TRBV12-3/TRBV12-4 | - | CASSLSGADGGAFF | TGTGCCAGCAGTTTAAGCGGGGCGGACGGAGGGGCTTTCTTT
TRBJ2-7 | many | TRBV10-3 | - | CATSGSSYEQYF | TGTGCCACCAGTGGGAGCTCCTACGAGCAGTACTTC
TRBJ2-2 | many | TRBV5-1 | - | CASSPAAGGTGELFF | TGCGCCAGCAGCCCCGCGGCCGGTGGCACCGGGGAGCTGTTTTTT
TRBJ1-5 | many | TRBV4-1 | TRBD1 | CASSLAGTGFGEPQHF | TGCGCCAGCAGCCTCGCCGGGACAGGGTTTGGGGAGCCCCAGCATTTT
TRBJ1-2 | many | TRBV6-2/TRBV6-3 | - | CASSFKGLYGYTF | TGTGCCAGCAGTTTCAAGGGTCTCTATGGCTACACCTTC
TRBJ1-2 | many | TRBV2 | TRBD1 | CASRAGQGVYGYTF | TGTGCCAGCAGAGCCGGACAGGGCGTCTATGGCTACACCTTC
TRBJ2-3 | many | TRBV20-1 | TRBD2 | CSASAGGTTDTQYF | TGCAGTGCCTCAGCGGGGGGGACGACAGATACGCAGTATTTT